This TCR beta chain was recovered during a study of cytomegalovirus exposure and HLA in healthy donors. Study observations and caveats: The later analysis indicated that the majority of CMV-associated TCR beta chains appeared HLA-restricted.

Concerning this clone: Its cognate antigen is unknown. The sample contains more than one DNA sequence encoding this CDR3.

The PCR had 60 Vbeta and 13 Jbeta primers. Measured with immunoSEQ multiplex PCR; TCRdb has only the in-frame clones, and not every one. The sample shows roughly 130,000 clones, roughly 72% of them seen only once. V dropped 5 bases and J dropped 6; count of bases not matched to a gene: 6. Germline assignment: CDR1 SGHTA and CDR2 FQGTGA. The CDR3 loop spans 15 amino acids. The V gene is TRBV7-3, the J gene TRBJ2-1; the match to TRBD2 covers 11 bases. This receptor was identified in a man aged 40-49 years in good health and CMV-seronegative. The source material was PBMCs. The CDR3 region has the DNA TGTGCCAGCAGCCCATCCGGACTAGCGGGCAATGAGCAGTTCTTC. It specifies CASSPSGLAGNEQFF.